A single sample gave rise to the 7 T cell receptor beta chains below, sequenced in a study of blood T cell repertoires in COVID-19. Clones were read by immunoSEQ multiplex PCR, and TCRdb kept only the in-frame ones, dropping some. The data show approximately 180,000 clones, around 90% seen once. The sequenced sample was peripheral blood. The receptors derive from a man aged 35 to 55 with active or convalescent COVID-19.

This clone was seen just once. This CDR3 reads CASKWDSATGELFF. The CDR3 DNA follows: TGTGCCAGCAAATGGGACAGCGCCACCGGGGAGCTGTTTTTT. The chain couples TRBV7-9 to TRBJ2-2; TRBD1 matches at 7 bases. V gave up 7 bases and J gave up 4 bases; unmatched junction bases: 6. CDR3 size: 14 residues. Germline V gives CDR1 SEHNR, CDR2 FQNEAQ (reference sequence). The full variable domain, completed using reference TRBV7-9 and TRBJ2-2, is DTGVSQNPRHKITKRGQNVTFRCDPISEHNRLYWYRQTLGQGPEFLTYFQNEAQLEKSRLLSDRFSAERPKGSFSTLEIQRTEQGDSAMYLCASKWDSATGELFFGEGSRLTVL.

The chain couples TRBV5-6 to TRBJ1-1; 7 bases fit TRBD1. This CDR3 has 14 residues. V lost 4 bases to trimming and J lost 6 bases; unmatched junction nucleotides: 9. CDR1 SGHDT and CDR2 YYEEEE come from the germline V gene. The CDR3 reads CASSPKTGSPEAFF. CDR3 nucleotide sequence: TGTGCCAGCAGCCCAAAGACAGGGAGTCCTGAAGCTTTCTTT.

The CDR3 reads CAISESTGGGQGGDTQYF. The CDR3 coding sequence is TGTGCCATCAGTGAGTCAACGGGTGGCGGACAGGGGGGGGATACGCAGTATTTT. This rearrangement joins TRBV10-3 to TRBJ2-3; 10 bases align to TRBD1. V was pared by 0 bases and J by 6 bases, with 12 bases of the junction left unmatched. There are 18 residues in the CDR3. Germline CDR1 and CDR2: ENHRY and SYGVKD.

The genes are TRBV28 and TRBJ2-7, with D perhaps matching TRBD2 (6 bases). The CDR3 loop spans 12 amino acids. Between the trimmed V and J ends, which lost 7 bases and 6 bases, there was a span of 13 bases. CDR1 is MDHEN and CDR2 is SYDVKM in the germline V gene. As DNA, the CDR3 is TGTGCCAGCACCGCTGCGGGGCGCGAGCAGTACTTC. Translated, it gives CASTAAGREQYF. Full variable domain (rest looked up from reference TRBV28 and TRBJ2-7): DVKVTQSSRYLVKRTGEKVFLECVQDMDHENMFWYRQDPGLGLRLIYFSYDVKMKEKGDIPEGYSVSREKKERFSLILESASTNQTSMYLCASTAAGREQYFGPGTRLTVT.

V gene TRBV11-3 combines with J gene TRBJ1-1; no reliable D call. This CDR3 is built from 13 residues. CDR1 SGHNT and CDR2 YENEEA come from the germline V gene. V was pared by 5 bases and J by 1 base, with 8 bases between. The DNA for the CDR3 is TGTGCCAGCAGCCCGCGGGAGAACACTGAAGCTTTCTTT. It encodes CASSPRENTEAFF.

This clone was picked up a small number of times. The chain carries TRBV4-1 and TRBJ1-2; D unresolved. CDR3 length: 13 amino acids. Germline CDR1 MGHRA, CDR2 YSYEKL. V shed 0 bases and J shed 3 bases, with 5 bases lying between them. The CDR3 bases are TGCGCCAGCAGCCAAGACGAGTACTATGGCTACACCTTC. Translation: CASSQDEYYGYTF.

This rearrangement joins TRBV30 to TRBJ2-7; maybe TRBD1 (6 bases). The CDR3 length is 15 residues. Trimming removed 5 bases at V and 2 bases at J, with 19 bases between. Germline V gene sequence: CDR1 GTSNPN, CDR2 SVGIG (reference sequence). CDR3 residues: CAWVPKRQVPYEQYF. The CDR3 nucleotides are TGTGCCTGGGTGCCTAAGAGACAGGTACCCTACGAGCAGTACTTC.